One sample yielded the 23 T cell receptor beta chains listed below, sequenced in a study of shared clonotypes between healthy human individuals. Sequenced by immunoSEQ multiplex PCR; TCRdb stores in-frame clones only, minus some. The sample has 1,400,000 or so clones, around 98.5% seen once. The source material was naive CD4+ T cells sorted from blood. Subset reported: CD45RA+ positively selected. All receptors come from a man between 25 and 39 years old in good health.

The rearrangement links TRBV7-3 to TRBJ2-1; D is unresolved. The CDR3 covers 15 residues. Trimming removed 4 bases from V and 1 base from J, with 11 bases in between. Germline V gives CDR1 SGHTA, CDR2 FQGTGA. This chain's CDR3 is CASSSTVQSYNEQFF. The CDR3 DNA sequence: TGTGCCAGCAGCTCAACGGTCCAGTCCTACAATGAGCAGTTCTTC.

J is TRBJ2-3 and V is TRBV7-9, with D perhaps assigned TRBD1 or TRBD2 (5 bases each). V was cut by 1 base and J by 4 bases, with 9 bases left in between. The V gene's germline CDR1 is SEHNR and CDR2 FQNEAQ (reference sequence). This CDR3 spans 14 amino acids. The chain's CDR3 is CASSLGGPADTQYF. DNA for the CDR3: TGTGCCAGCAGCTTAGGGGGACCGGCAGATACGCAGTATTTT.

The V gene is TRBV29-1, the J gene TRBJ2-1; TRBD2 matches at 9 bases. The CDR3 covers 15 residues. The germline V gene has CDR1 SQVTM and CDR2 ANQGSEA. With V trimmed by 7 bases and J by 2 bases, 9 bases remained unmatched. The DNA for the CDR3 is TGCAGCGCTAGAAGCGGGAGGAATGCCTACAATGAGCAGTTCTTC. Translating gives CSARSGRNAYNEQFF.

The chain carries TRBV10-2 and TRBJ2-1; D remains ambiguous. Germline CDR1 is WSHSY and CDR2 is SAAADI. Trimming cost V 7 bases and J 6 bases, with 7 bases left between them. This CDR3 spans 11 amino acids. CDR3 DNA sequence: TGCGCCAGCAAGTGGCGCAATGAGCAGTTCTTC. Its protein is CASKWRNEQFF.

The chain employs TRBV5-4 and TRBJ1-1; 8 nucleotides line up with TRBD1. V gave up 3 bases and J gave up 6 bases; unmatched junction bases: 10. CDR1 is SGHNT and CDR2 is YYREEE in the germline V gene (reference sequence). The length of the CDR3 is 15 residues. CDR3 region: CASSWVDREGAEAFF. CDR3 sequence (DNA): TGTGCCAGCAGCTGGGTGGACAGGGAAGGGGCTGAAGCTTTCTTT. The full variable domain, with the rest looked up from reference TRBV5-4 and TRBJ1-1, is ETGVTQSPTHLIKTRGQQVTLRCSSQSGHNTVSWYQQALGQGPQFIFQYYREEENGRGNFPPRFSGLQFPNYSSELNVNALELDDSALYLCASSWVDREGAEAFFGQGTRLTVV.

This CDR3 reads CASSQGQASEQYF. The CDR3 coding sequence is TGTGCCAGCAGCCAGGGACAGGCCAGCGAGCAGTACTTC. This rearrangement joins TRBV5-4 to TRBJ2-7, with TRBD1 matching over 8 bases. The V gene's germline CDR1 is SGHNT and CDR2 YYREEE (reference sequence). The CDR3 loop spans 13 amino acids. V shed 4 bases, J shed 6 bases, and the junction held 6 bases outside the gene matches.

The V and J genes are TRBV18 and TRBJ2-7; 9 positions agree with TRBD1. The germline V gene has CDR1 KGHSH and CDR2 LQKENI. V trimming: 4 bases; J trimming: 0 bases; junction bases outside the gene matches: 1. The CDR3 totals 14 residues. The CDR3 loop reads CASSRQGDSYEQYF. In DNA, the CDR3 is TGTGCCAGCTCACGACAGGGGGACTCCTACGAGCAGTACTTC.

The rearrangement joins TRBV7-2 to TRBJ2-7; TRBD2 is a possible D gene (7 bases). Trimming took 1 base from V and 3 from J, leaving 19 bases between them. CDR3 size: 17 residues. Germline V gene sequence: CDR1 SGHTA, CDR2 FQGNSA. CDR3: CASSLGVGGRLGYEQYF. DNA for the CDR3: TGTGCCAGCAGCTTAGGGGTCGGGGGGCGATTAGGCTACGAGCAGTACTTC.

The chain employs TRBV18 and TRBJ2-7; 11 bases map to TRBD2. Germline lookup yields CDR1 KGHSH and CDR2 LQKENI. V lost 5 bases, J lost 6 bases, and 6 bases stayed unmatched. CDR3 length: 14 residues. The CDR3 region has the DNA TGTGCCAGCTCAACTGCCGGGACTAGCGGCGAGCAGTACTTC. This sequence encodes CASSTAGTSGEQYF.

The rearrangement uses TRBV6-1 and TRBJ1-5; 7 bases match TRBD1. The CDR3 is made up of 14 amino acids. Germline V lookup: CDR1 MNHNS, CDR2 SASEGT. V lost 7 bases and J lost 4; bases outside the gene matches: 7. CDR3 loop: CASTQDRTNQPQHF. The CDR3 bases are TGTGCCAGCACCCAGGACAGGACTAATCAGCCCCAGCATTTT.

The chain joins TRBV6-4 to TRBJ2-1; possibly TRBD1 for D (5 bases). The CDR3 length is 12 residues. Trimming removed 10 bases at V and 5 bases at J, with 12 bases between. The germline CDR1 and CDR2 sequences are MRHNA and SNTAGT. The CDR3 bases are TGTGCCACTTCAGGGCCGAACAATGAGCAGTTCTTC. It yields the protein CATSGPNNEQFF.

This clone was found once. The V and J genes are TRBV23-1 and TRBJ1-5; D call uncertain. TRBV23-1 is marked as an open reading frame, function uncertain. This CDR3 is 14 amino acids long. Trimming removed 4 bases from V and 3 bases from J, with 10 bases in between. The CDR3 protein is CASSLFRVNQPQHF. The CDR3 region has the DNA TGCGCCAGCAGTCTATTTAGGGTCAATCAGCCCCAGCATTTT.

Concerning this clone itself: A read error may produce the germline difference seen at one junction end. Other DNA variants within this sample encode the same CDR3. The chain recombines TRBV7-7 with TRBJ2-3; D gene unclear. The CDR3 totals 14 residues. Germline values: CDR1 SSHAT, CDR2 FNYEAQ (reference sequence). The CDR3 DNA follows: TGTGCTAGCAGCCCGGGCCTGTCCACAGATACGCAGTATTTT. Translated, it gives CASSPGLSTDTQYF.

The chain couples TRBV28 to TRBJ1-1; D gene unclear. There are 15 residues in the CDR3. The germline V gene has CDR1 MDHEN and CDR2 SYDVKM. Trimming stripped 5 bases from V and 1 base from J, with 14 bases between. The DNA of the CDR3 is TGTGCCAGCAGTCCCCAATATCACCCGAACACTGAAGCTTTCTTT. It is translated as CASSPQYHPNTEAFF.

The chain combines TRBV28 with TRBJ2-1, with 13 nucleotides matching TRBD2. CDR3 length: 23 amino acids. V trimming: 4 bases; J trimming: 0 bases; junction bases outside the gene matches: 21. Germline V gives CDR1 MDHEN, CDR2 SYDVKM. This CDR3 is CASSSQGKGLAGFFSSSYNEQFF. In nucleotides, the CDR3 is TGTGCCAGCAGTTCACAGGGAAAGGGACTAGCGGGATTCTTCTCGAGCTCCTACAATGAGCAGTTCTTC.

The CDR3 nucleotides are TGTGCCAGCAGCCACAGCCCAAACAGGGAAATCACTGAAGCTTTCTTT. The encoded protein is CASSHSPNREITEAFF. V usage is TRBV7-3 and J usage is TRBJ1-1; D possibly corresponds to TRBD1 (6 bases). The CDR3 is 16 amino acids. Trimming pared 5 bases from V and 4 bases from J, leaving 20 bases between. Looked up from germline, CDR1 is SGHTA and CDR2 is FQGTGA.

V and J are TRBV28 and TRBJ2-7; D possibly corresponds to TRBD2 (5 bases). The CDR3 runs to 13 residues. The germline V gene encodes CDR1 MDHEN and CDR2 SYDVKM. V was cut by 9 bases and J by 5 bases, with 17 bases left in between. CDR3 nucleotide sequence: TGTGCCAGTAAACTCCACCTCGGGGACGAGCAGTACTTC. Protein product: CASKLHLGDEQYF. The complete variable domain, with remaining parts taken from reference TRBV28 and TRBJ2-7, reads DVKVTQSSRYLVKRTGEKVFLECVQDMDHENMFWYRQDPGLGLRLIYFSYDVKMKEKGDIPEGYSVSREKKERFSLILESASTNQTSMYLCASKLHLGDEQYFGPGTRLTVT.

The V call is TRBV5-4, the J call TRBJ2-2, with 11 nucleotides matching TRBD2. Germline V CDR1 and CDR2: SGHNT, YYREEE (reference sequence). This CDR3 is built from 17 residues. The junction had 7 bases not matched to a gene; V was cut back by 4 bases and J by 2 bases. The CDR3 is CASSKPGLAENTGELFF. The CDR3 DNA follows: TGTGCCAGCAGCAAGCCGGGACTAGCGGAAAACACCGGGGAGCTGTTTTTT.

The chain recombines TRBV7-2 with TRBJ2-3, with 12 bases fitting TRBD2. Germline CDR1 is SGHTA and CDR2 is FQGNSA. CDR3 size: 16 residues. J was trimmed by 7 bases and V by 5 bases; bases with no gene match: 10. The CDR3 protein is CASSPLTSGSLYTQYF. The CDR3 region has the DNA TGTGCCAGCAGCCCTTTGACTAGCGGGAGTCTCTATACGCAGTATTTT.

This chain connects TRBV19 to TRBJ2-5, with 12 bases fitting TRBD1. Germline V gene sequence: CDR1 LNHDA, CDR2 SQIVND (reference sequence). The CDR3 consists of 16 residues. Trimming cost V 1 base and J 4 bases; bases outside gene matches: 4. The CDR3 reads CASSIVWDRGRETQYF. The CDR3 DNA is TGTGCCAGTAGTATAGTCTGGGACAGGGGGCGAGAGACCCAGTACTTC.

V gene TRBV7-8 combines with J gene TRBJ1-5; no clear D gene. V lost 5 bases, J lost 0 bases, and 17 bases lay in between. Germline loops: CDR1 SGHVS, CDR2 FQNEAQ. The length of the CDR3 is 17 residues. This CDR3 reads CASSPTPLRNSNQPQHF. CDR3 in DNA: TGTGCCAGCAGCCCTACCCCCCTCCGGAATAGCAATCAGCCCCAGCATTTT.

The V and J genes are TRBV7-6 and TRBJ2-3; D is undetermined. The CDR3 consists of 15 residues. Germline CDR1 SGHVS, CDR2 FNYEAQ. V was trimmed by 1 base and J by 3 bases, leaving 11 bases between them. CDR3 in DNA: TGTGCCAGCAGCTTAGGGTCTAGTGGTACAGATACGCAGTATTTT. Its protein is CASSLGSSGTDTQYF.

V is TRBV5-6 and J is TRBJ2-3, with 8 bases identical to TRBD2. Germline CDR1 reads SGHDT; CDR2 reads YYEEEE. J gave up 1 base and V 4 bases, and 5 bases lay outside the gene matches. This CDR3 comprises 15 residues. The CDR3 here is CASSKTSGRTDTQYF. The DNA of the CDR3 is TGTGCCAGCAGCAAAACTAGCGGACGCACAGATACGCAGTATTTT.